The T cell receptor beta chain under discussion was sequenced for a study of T-cell reconstitution after alpha-beta-depleted transplantation in children. This sample's TCRbeta library carried unique molecular identifier barcodes. Each CDR3 protein gets one entry after TCRdb re-called the PCR reads with MiXCR. The profile covers about 120,000 distinct CDR3 sequences, with about 9.3% appearing a single time and about 8.8% taken by the ten largest. CDR1 SGHAT and CDR2 FQNNGV come from the germline V gene. V gave up 5 bases and J gave up 1 base, with 11 bases separating them. CDR3 length: 15 amino acids. This clonotype was recorded at least ten times.

This TCR came from a human donor who donated a stem cell graft to a child with acute lymphoblastic leukemia. The input for sequencing was PBMCs from the stem cell graft donor, taken from the stem cell graft. This chain links TRBV11-2 with TRBJ1-4, with D perhaps matching TRBD1 (5 bases). This CDR3 is CASSQNGGTNEKLFF. The CDR3 nucleotides are TGTGCCAGCAGCCAAAACGGGGGAACTAATGAAAAACTGTTTTTT.